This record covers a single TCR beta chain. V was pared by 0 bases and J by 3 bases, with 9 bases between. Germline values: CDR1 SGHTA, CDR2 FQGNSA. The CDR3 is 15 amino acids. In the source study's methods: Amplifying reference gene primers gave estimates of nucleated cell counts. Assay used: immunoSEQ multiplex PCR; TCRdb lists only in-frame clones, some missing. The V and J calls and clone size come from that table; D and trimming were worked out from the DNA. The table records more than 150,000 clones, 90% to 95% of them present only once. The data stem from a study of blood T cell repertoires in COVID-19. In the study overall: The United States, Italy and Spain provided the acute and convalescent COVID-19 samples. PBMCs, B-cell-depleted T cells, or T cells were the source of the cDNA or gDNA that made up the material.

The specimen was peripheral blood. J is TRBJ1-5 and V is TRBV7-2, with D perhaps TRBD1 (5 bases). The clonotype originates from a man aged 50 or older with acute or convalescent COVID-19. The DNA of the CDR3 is TGTGCCAGCAGCTTAGCGTACAGGAACAATCAGCCCCAGCATTTT. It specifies CASSLAYRNNQPQHF.